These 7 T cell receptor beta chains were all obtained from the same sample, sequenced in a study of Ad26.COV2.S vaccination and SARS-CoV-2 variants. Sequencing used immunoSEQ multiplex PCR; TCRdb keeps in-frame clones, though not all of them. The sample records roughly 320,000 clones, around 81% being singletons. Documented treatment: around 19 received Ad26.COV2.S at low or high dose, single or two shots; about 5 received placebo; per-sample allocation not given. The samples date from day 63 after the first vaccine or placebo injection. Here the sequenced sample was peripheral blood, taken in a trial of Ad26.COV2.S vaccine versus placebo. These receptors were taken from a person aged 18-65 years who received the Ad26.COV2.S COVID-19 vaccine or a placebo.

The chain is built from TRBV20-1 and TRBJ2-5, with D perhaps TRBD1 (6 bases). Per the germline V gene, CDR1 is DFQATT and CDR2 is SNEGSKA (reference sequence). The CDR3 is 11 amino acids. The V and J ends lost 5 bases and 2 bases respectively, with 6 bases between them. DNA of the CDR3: TGCAGTGCTGGACAGCAAGAGACCCAGTACTTC. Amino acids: CSAGQQETQYF.

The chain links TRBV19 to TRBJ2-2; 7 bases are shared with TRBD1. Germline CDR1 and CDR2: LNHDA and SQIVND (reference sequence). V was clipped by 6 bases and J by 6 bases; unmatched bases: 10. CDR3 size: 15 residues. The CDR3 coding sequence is TGTGCCAGTAGCCGACCCCAGGGGGAATCCGGGGAGCTGTTTTTT. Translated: CASSRPQGESGELFF.

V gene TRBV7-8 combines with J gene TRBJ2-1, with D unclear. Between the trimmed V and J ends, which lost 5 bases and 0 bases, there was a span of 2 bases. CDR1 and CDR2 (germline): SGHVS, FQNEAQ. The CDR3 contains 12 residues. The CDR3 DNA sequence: TGTGCCAGCAGCCCCTCCTACAATGAGCAGTTCTTC. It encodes CASSPSYNEQFF.

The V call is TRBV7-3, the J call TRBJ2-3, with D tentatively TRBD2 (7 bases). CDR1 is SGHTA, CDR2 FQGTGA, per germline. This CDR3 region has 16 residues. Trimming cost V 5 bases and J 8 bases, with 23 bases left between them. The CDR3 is CASSLGGRGRVGTQYF. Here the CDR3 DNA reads TGTGCCAGCAGCCTGGGGGGGCGGGGCCGGGTGGGTACGCAGTATTTT.

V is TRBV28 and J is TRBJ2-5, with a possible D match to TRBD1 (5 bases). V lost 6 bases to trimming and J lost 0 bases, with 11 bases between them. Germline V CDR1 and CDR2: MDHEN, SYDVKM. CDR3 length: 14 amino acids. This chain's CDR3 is CASREQEYQETQYF. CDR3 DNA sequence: TGTGCCAGCAGGGAACAGGAATACCAAGAGACCCAGTACTTC. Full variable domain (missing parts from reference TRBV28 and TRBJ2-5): DVKVTQSSRYLVKRTGEKVFLECVQDMDHENMFWYRQDPGLGLRLIYFSYDVKMKEKGDIPEGYSVSREKKERFSLILESASTNQTSMYLCASREQEYQETQYFGPGTRLLVL.

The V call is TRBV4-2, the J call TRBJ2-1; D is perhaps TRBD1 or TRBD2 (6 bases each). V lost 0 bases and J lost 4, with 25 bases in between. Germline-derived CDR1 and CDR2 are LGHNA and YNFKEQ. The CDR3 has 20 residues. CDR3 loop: CASSQEFYPSGADLYNEQFF. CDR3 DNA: TGTGCCAGCAGCCAAGAGTTCTATCCTTCGGGGGCCGACCTTTACAATGAGCAGTTCTTC.

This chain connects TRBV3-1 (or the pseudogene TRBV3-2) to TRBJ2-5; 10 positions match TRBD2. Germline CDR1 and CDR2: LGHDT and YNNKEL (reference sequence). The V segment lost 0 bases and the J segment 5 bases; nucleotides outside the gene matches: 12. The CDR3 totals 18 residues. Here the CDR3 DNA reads TGTGCCAGCAGCCAAGATCCGGGACTAGCGTTACTACGGGAGACCCAGTACTTC. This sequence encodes CASSQDPGLALLRETQYF.